A selection of T cell receptor beta chains follows, all from one sample in a study of early T cells in non-severe SARS-CoV-2 infection. Each CDR3 protein is one row after TCRdb ran MiXCR on the 5' RACE reads. This sample has 60,000 to 90,000 distinct CDR3 sequences, with over 9% found just once. The sequenced sample consisted of whole blood. These receptors came from an adult who was a healthcare worker with PCR-confirmed SARS-CoV-2 infection or an uninfected control (not recorded which). Both conserved end residues are part of each CDR3. A D gene is named only where the DNA matches it firmly. A row's size may be missing; if present it is once, few, many or a size class.

j_gene | v_gene | abundance | d_gene | CDR3nt | CDR3aa
TRBJ2-3 | TRBV24-1 | many | TRBD2 | TGTGCCACCAGTGATGGCGGGAGAAGTACAGATACGCAGTATTTT | CATSDGGRSTDTQYF
TRBJ2-1 | TRBV7-2 | many | TRBD2 | TGTGCCAGCAGCTTAGTAGCGGGTCAATACAATGAGCAGTTCTTC | CASSLVAGQYNEQFF
TRBJ2-5 | TRBV29-1 | NA | NA | TGCAGCGTAGCAAGGGACCCCCAAGAGACCCAGTACTTC | CSVARDPQETQYF
TRBJ2-1 | TRBV5-1 | many | TRBD2 | TGCGCCAGCAGCCCCCGACTAGCGGGGGATGAGCAGTTCTTC | CASSPRLAGDEQFF
TRBJ1-5 | TRBV20-1 | many | TRBD1 | TGCAGTGCACAGGGGAGGAGCAATCAGCCCCAGCATTTT | CSAQGRSNQPQHF
TRBJ2-7 | TRBV28 | many | TRBD1 | TGTGCCAGCAGTTCGACAGGGCTCGGCGAGCAGTACTTC | CASSSTGLGEQYF
TRBJ2-7 | TRBV3-1 | NA | NA | TGTGCCAGCAGCCAGAGGAGAACCTCCGGAGACGAGCAGTACTTC | CASSQRRTSGDEQYF
TRBJ2-5 | TRBV10-3 | NA | NA | TGTGCCATCAAGGCCGGGGGCAACCAAGAGACCCAGTACTTC | CAIKAGGNQETQYF
TRBJ2-7 | TRBV12-3/TRBV12-4 | NA | NA | TGTGCCAGCAGTTTGCCCCTAGTTTATTCGGGCGAGCAGTACTTC | CASSLPLVYSGEQYF
TRBJ2-7 | TRBV9 | NA | NA | TGTGCCAGCAGCGTAGGGGACGGCCGGAGTGGGGAGCAGTACTTC | CASSVGDGRSGEQYF
TRBJ1-2 | TRBV4-1 | many | NA | TGCGCCAGCAGCCAAGAGAGGTCGGTTGGCTACACCTTC | CASSQERSVGYTF
TRBJ2-7 | TRBV11-3 | NA | NA | TGTGCCAGCAGCCCCCGACCGGGACTCTTAAACGAGCAGTACTTC | CASSPRPGLLNEQYF
TRBJ2-5 | TRBV7-9 | many | TRBD1 | TGTGCCAGCAGCTTAACAGGGGACGTAATCGAGACCCAGTACTTC | CASSLTGDVIETQYF
TRBJ2-7 | TRBV2 | many | NA | TGTGCCAGCAGTGAAGCGGGAACATTCTACGAGCAGTACTTC | CASSEAGTFYEQYF
TRBJ1-5 | TRBV24-1 | NA | NA | TGTGCCACCAGTGATTCGCGCAATCAGCCCCAGCATTTT | CATSDSRNQPQHF
TRBJ1-5 | TRBV7-8 | many | NA | TGTGCCAGCAGCTTAGGGGAGGCGCGGGGGGCCAGCAATCAGCCCCAGCATTTT | CASSLGEARGASNQPQHF
TRBJ2-7 | TRBV27 | many | NA | TGTGCCAGCAGCCCCGGGACTGGGGGGAACGAGCAGTACTTC | CASSPGTGGNEQYF
TRBJ2-5 | TRBV7-2 | NA | NA | TGTGCCAGCAGCGCCAGACTTGGAGAGACCCAGTACTTC | CASSARLGETQYF
TRBJ2-7 | TRBV28 | NA | NA | TGTGCCACCAGACAGACGTACGAGCAGTACTTC | CATRQTYEQYF
TRBJ1-3 | TRBV7-9 | NA | NA | TGTGCCAGCAGCTCCTCCCTCGACAGTACTGGAAACACCATATATTTT | CASSSSLDSTGNTIYF
TRBJ2-1 | TRBV10-2 | few | TRBD2 | TGCGCCAGCAGCGTGAGGTCTAGCGGGAGTTACAATGAGCAGTTCTTC | CASSVRSSGSYNEQFF
TRBJ2-2 | TRBV10-3 | NA | NA | TGTGCCATCCAGGGGAAAAACACCGGGGAGCTGTTTTTT | CAIQGKNTGELFF
TRBJ1-4 | TRBV25-1 | many | NA | TGTGCCAGCTCTCATTCGGCGATGGCAACTAATGAAAAACTGTTTTTT | CASSHSAMATNEKLFF
TRBJ2-7 | TRBV6-1 | NA | TRBD2 | TGTGCCAGCAGTGAAGAGGCTAGCGGGAGCGACGAGCAGTACTTC | CASSEEASGSDEQYF
TRBJ1-1 | TRBV3-1 | many | NA | TGTGCCAGCAGCCAGGCCATAGGGTCCACTGAAGCTTTCTTT | CASSQAIGSTEAFF
TRBJ2-4 | TRBV28 | many | NA | TGTGCCAGCAGTTTCGCTGGTTGGAGCAAAAACATTCAGTACTTC | CASSFAGWSKNIQYF
TRBJ1-4 | TRBV3-1 | many | TRBD1 | TGTGCCAGCAGCTGGACAGGGGATGAAAAACTGTTTTTT | CASSWTGDEKLFF